This TCR beta chain was sequenced in a study of blood T cell repertoires in COVID-19. Looking at the study overall: Whether acute or convalescent, the COVID-19 samples came from the United States, Italy and Spain. The cDNA or gDNA used as material had been derived from T cells, B-cell-depleted T cells, or PBMCs.

From germline, CDR1 is MNHEY and CDR2 SVGAGI. V gave up 7 bases and J gave up 9 bases; unmatched junction bases: 9. The CDR3 consists of 13 residues. Per the original data handling: Reference gene primer amplification in the assay estimated nucleated cell counts. Sequencing used immunoSEQ multiplex PCR; TCRdb keeps in-frame clones, though not all of them. The V and J calls and clone size come from that table; D and trimming were worked out from the DNA. The sample consists of around 200,000 clones, roughly 90% of them appearing once. Input material: peripheral blood. The chain joins TRBV6-5 to TRBJ2-3; 8 bases map to TRBD1. The TCR was taken from a man younger than 35 with active or convalescent COVID-19. CDR3 bases: TGTGCCAGCACCGCAGGACAGGGAACGACGCAGTATTTT. Residues: CASTAGQGTTQYF.